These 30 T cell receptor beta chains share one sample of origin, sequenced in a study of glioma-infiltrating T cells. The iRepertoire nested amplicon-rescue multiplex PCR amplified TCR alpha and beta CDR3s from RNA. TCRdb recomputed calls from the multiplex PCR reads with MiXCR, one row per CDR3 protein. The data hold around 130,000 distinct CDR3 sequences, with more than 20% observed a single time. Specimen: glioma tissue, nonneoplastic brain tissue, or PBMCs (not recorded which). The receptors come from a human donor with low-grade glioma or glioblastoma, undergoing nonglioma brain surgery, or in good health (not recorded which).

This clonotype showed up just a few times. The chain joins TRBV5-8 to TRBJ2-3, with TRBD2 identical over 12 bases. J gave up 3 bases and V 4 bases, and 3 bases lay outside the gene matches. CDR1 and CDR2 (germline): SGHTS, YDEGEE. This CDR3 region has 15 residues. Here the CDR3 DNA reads TGTGCCAGCAGCCGCGGGACTAGCGGGACAGATACGCAGTATTTT. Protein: CASSRGTSGTDTQYF.

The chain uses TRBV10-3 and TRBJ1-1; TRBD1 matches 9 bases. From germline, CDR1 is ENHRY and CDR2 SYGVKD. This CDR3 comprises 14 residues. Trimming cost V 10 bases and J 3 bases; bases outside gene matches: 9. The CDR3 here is CASSDRGGDTEAFF. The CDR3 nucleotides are TGTGCCAGCTCGGACAGGGGAGGGGACACTGAAGCTTTCTTT.

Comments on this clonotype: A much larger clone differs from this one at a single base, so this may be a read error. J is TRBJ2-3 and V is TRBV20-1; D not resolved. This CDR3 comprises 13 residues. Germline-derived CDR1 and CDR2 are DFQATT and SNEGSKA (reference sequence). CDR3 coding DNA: TGCAGTGGTAGATTATCGACGGCAGATACGCAGTATTTT. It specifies CSGRLSTADTQYF.

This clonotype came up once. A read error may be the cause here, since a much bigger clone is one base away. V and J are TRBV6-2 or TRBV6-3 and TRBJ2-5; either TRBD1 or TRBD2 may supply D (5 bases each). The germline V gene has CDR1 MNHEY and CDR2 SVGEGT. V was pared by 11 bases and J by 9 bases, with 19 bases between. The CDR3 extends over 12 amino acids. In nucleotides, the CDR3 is TGTGCCGGCGTTGGGGGAACTGATTCCCAGTACTTC. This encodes CAGVGGTDSQYF.

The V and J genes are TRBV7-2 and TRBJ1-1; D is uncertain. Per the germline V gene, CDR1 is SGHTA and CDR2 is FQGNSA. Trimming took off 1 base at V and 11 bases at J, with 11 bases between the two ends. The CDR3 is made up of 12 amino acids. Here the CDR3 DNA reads TGTGCCAGCAGCTTAGAAAACAGAGGGGCTTTCTTT. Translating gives CASSLENRGAFF.

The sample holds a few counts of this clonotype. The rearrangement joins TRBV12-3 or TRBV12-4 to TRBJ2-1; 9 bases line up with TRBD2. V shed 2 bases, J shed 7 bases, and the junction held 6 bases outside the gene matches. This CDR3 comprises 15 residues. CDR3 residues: CASSLFPSGVNEQFF. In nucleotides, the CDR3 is TGTGCCAGCAGTTTATTCCCTAGCGGGGTGAATGAGCAGTTCTTC.

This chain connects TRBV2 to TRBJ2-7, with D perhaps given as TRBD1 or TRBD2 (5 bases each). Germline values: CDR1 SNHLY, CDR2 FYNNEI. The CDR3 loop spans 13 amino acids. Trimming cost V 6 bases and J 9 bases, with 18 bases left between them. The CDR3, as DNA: TGTGCCAGCAGGCCACCCGGGACCGTACGGCAGTACGTC. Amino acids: CASRPPGTVRQYV.

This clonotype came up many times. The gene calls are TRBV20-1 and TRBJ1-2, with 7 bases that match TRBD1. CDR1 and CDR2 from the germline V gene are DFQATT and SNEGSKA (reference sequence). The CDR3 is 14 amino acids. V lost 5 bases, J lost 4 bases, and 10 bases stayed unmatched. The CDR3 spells CSAPSDYRGYGYTF. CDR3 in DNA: TGCAGTGCTCCCTCTGACTACAGGGGCTATGGCTACACCTTC.

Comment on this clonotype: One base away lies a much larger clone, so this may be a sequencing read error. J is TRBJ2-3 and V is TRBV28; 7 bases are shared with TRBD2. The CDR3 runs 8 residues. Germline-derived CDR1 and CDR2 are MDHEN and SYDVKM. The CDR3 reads CASVGGHF. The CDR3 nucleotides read TGTGCCAGCGTGGGAGGGCATTTT.

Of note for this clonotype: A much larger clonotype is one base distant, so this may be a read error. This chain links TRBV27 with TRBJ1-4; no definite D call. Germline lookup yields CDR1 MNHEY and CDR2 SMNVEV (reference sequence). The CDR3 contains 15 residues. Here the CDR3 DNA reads TGTGCCAGCAGTTTACTAGGGCAAGGATGGGAAAAACTGGTTTTT. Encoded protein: CASSLLGQGWEKLVF.

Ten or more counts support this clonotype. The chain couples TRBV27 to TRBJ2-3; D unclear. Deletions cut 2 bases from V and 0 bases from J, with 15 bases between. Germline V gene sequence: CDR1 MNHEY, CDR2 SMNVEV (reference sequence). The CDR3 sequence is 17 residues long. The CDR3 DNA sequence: TGTGCCAGCAGTTTAGGAGCCCTTGCAGAGAGCACAGATACGCAGTATTTT. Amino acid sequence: CASSLGALAESTDTQYF.

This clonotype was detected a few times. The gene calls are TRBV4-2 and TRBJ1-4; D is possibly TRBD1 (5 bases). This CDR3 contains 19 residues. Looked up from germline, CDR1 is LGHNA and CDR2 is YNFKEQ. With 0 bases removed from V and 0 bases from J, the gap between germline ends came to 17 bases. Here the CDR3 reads CASSQDGMRDFATNEKLFF. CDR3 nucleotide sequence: TGTGCCAGCAGCCAAGATGGAATGCGGGACTTTGCAACTAATGAAAAACTGTTTTTT.

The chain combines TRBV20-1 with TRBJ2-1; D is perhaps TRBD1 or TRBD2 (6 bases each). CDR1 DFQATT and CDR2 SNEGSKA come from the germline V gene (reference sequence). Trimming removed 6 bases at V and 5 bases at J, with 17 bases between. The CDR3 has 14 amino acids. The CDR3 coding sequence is TGCAGTGCCCACCGGGGGCACAGTAACAATGAGCAGTTCTTC. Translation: CSAHRGHSNNEQFF.

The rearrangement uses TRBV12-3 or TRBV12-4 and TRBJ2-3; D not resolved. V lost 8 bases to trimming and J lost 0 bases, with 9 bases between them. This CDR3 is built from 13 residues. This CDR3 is CASGDTSTDTQYF. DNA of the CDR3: TGTGCCAGCGGCGATACTAGCACAGATACGCAGTATTTT.

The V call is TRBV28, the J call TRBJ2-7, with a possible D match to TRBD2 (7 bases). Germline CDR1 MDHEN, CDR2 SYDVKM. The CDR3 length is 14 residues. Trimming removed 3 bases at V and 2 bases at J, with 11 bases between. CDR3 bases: TGTGCCAGCAGTTTGGGGGGGGGGCCCTACGAGCAGTACGTC. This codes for CASSLGGGPYEQYV.

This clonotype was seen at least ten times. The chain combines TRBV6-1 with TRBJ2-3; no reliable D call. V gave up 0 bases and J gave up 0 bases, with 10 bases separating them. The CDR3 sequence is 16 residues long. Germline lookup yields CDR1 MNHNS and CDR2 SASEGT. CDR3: CASSEAGAISTDTQYF. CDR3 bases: TGTGCCAGCAGTGAAGCGGGCGCAATTAGCACAGATACGCAGTATTTT.

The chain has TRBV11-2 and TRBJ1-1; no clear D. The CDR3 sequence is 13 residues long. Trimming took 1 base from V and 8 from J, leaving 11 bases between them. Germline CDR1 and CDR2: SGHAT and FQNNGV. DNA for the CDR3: TGTGCCAGCAGCTTAGCTCGGAGCGGGGAAGCTTTCTTT. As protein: CASSLARSGEAFF.

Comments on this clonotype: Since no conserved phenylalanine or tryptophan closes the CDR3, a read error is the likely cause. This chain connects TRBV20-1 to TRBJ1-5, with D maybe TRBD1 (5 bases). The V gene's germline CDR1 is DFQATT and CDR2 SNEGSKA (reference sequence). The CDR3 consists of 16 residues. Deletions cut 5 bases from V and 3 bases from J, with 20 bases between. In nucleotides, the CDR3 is TGCAGTGCTCGGGTTTTCAGGGATTATCACAATCAGCCCCAGCATTTA. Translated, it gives CSARVFRDYHNQPQHL.

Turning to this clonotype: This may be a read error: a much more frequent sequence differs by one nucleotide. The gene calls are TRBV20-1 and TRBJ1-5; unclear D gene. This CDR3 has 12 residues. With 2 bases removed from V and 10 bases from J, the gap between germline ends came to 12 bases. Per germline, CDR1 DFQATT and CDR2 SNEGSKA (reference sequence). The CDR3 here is CSARNHRFPQHF. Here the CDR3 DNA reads TGCAGTGCTAGAAATCACCGGTTTCCCCAGCATTTT.

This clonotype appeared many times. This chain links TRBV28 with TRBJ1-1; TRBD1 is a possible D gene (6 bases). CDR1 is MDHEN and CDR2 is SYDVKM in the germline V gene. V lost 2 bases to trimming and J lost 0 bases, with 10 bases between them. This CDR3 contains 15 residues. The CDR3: CASSLRGGLNTEAFF. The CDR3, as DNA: TGTGCCAGCAGTTTAAGGGGGGGCTTGAACACTGAAGCTTTCTTT.

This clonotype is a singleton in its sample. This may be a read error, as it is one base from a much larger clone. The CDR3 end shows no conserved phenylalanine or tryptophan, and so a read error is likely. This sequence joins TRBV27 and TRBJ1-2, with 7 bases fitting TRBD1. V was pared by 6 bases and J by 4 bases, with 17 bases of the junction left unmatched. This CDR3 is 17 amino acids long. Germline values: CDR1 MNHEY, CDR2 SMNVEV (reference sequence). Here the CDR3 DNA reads TGTGCCAGCAGCAGCGATAAGGACAGGTGGACAGGCTATGGCTACACCTCC. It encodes CASSSDKDRWTGYGYTS.

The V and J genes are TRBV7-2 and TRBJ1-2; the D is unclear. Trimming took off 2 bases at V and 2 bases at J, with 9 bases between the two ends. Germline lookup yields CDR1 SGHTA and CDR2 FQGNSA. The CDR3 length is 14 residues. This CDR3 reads CASSLFSQNYGYTF. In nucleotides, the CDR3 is TGTGCCAGCAGCTTATTCTCGCAAAACTATGGCTACACCTTC.

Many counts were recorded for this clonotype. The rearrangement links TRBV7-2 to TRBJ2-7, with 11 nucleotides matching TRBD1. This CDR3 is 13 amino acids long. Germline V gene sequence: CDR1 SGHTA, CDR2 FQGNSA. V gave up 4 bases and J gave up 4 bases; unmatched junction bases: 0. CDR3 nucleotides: TGTGCCAGCAGCTGGGACAGGGGGTACGAGCAGTACGTC. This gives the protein CASSWDRGYEQYV.

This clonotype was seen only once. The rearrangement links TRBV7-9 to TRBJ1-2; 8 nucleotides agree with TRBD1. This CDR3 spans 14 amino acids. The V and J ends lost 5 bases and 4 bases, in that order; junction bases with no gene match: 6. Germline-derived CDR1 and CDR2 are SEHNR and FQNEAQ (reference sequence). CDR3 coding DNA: TGTGCCAGCAGCACGAGACAGGGGAGCTATGGCTACACCTTC. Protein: CASSTRQGSYGYTF.

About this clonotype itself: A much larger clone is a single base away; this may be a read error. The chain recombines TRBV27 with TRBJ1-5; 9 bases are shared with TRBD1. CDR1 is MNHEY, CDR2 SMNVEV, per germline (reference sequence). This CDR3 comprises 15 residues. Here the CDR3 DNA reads TGTGCCAGCGGTTTAGGGACAGGGTTCTTTCAGCCCCAGCATTTT. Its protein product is CASGLGTGFFQPQHF.

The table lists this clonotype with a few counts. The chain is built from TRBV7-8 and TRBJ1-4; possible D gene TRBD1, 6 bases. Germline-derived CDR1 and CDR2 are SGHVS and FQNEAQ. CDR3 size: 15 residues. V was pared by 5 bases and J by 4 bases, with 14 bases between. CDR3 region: CASSILDRSNEKLFF. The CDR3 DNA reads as TGTGCCAGCAGCATCCTTGACAGGAGTAATGAAAAACTGTTTTTT.

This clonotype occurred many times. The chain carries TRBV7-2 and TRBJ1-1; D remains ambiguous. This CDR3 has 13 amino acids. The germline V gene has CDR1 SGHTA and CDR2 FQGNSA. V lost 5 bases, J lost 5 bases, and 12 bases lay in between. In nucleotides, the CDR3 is TGTGCCAGCAGCCCAAGTATCTGGACTGAAGCTTTCTTT. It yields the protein CASSPSIWTEAFF. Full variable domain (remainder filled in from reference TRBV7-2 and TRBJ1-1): GAGVSQSPSNKVTEKGKDVELRCDPISGHTALYWYRQSLGQGLEFLIYFQGNSAPDKSGLPSDRFSAERTGGSVSTLTIQRTQQEDSAVYLCASSPSIWTEAFFGQGTRLTVV.

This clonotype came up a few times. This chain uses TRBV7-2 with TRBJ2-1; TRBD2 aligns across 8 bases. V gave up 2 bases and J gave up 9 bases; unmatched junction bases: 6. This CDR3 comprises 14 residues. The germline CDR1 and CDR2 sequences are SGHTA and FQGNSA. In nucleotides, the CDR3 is TGTGCCAGCAGCTTATTCGGGGGGGCCGGTGAGCAGTTCTTC. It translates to CASSLFGGAGEQFF. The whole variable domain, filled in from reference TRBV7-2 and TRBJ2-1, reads GAGVSQSPSNKVTEKGKDVELRCDPISGHTALYWYRQSLGQGLEFLIYFQGNSAPDKSGLPSDRFSAERTGGSVSTLTIQRTQQEDSAVYLCASSLFGGAGEQFFGPGTRLTVL.

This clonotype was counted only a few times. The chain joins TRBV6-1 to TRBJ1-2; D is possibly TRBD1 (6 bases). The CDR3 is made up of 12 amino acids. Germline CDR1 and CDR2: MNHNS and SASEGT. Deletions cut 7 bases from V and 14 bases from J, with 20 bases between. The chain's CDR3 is CASKTGRQARTF. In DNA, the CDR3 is TGTGCCAGCAAAACGGGGCGACAGGCTAGGACCTTC.

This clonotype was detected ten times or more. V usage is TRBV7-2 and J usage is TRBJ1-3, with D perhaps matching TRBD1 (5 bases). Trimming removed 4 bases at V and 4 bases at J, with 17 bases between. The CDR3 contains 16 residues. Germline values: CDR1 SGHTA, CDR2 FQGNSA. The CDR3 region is CASSSRQNAFGNTIYF. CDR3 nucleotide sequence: TGTGCCAGCAGCTCCAGACAGAACGCATTCGGAAACACCATATATTTT. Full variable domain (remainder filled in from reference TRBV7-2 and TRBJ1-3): GAGVSQSPSNKVTEKGKDVELRCDPISGHTALYWYRQSLGQGLEFLIYFQGNSAPDKSGLPSDRFSAERTGGSVSTLTIQRTQQEDSAVYLCASSSRQNAFGNTIYFGEGSWLTVV.